The 31 T cell receptor beta chains below all came from one sample that was sequenced in a study of monozygotic twins with inflammatory bowel disease (dated by TCRdb to between 2017 and 2020). Receptor amplification or capture employed 5' RACE. The instrument was an Illumina HiSeq 2500. TCRdb reprocessed the reads; each CDR3 protein sequence makes one entry, and DNA is unavailable. This sample's table carries 330,000 or so distinct CDR3 sequences. Together, the top ten hold 2% to 2.5% of the sample. Input material: blood. These receptors came from a human donor with ulcerative colitis or Crohn's disease, or a healthy co-twin of an affected twin (not recorded which).

This chain links TRBV15 with TRBJ2-7; no DNA is available, so the TRBD2 call from TCRdb remains unchecked. The CDR3 extends over 15 amino acids. CDR1 is LNHNV, CDR2 YYDKDF, per germline (reference sequence). CDR3: CATSREWRASYEQYF. Variable domain in full (rest from reference TRBV15 and TRBJ2-7): DAMVIQNPRYQVTQFGKPVTLSCSQTLNHNVMYWYQQKSSQAPKLLFHYYDKDFNNEADTPDNFQSRRPNTSFCFLDIRSPGLGDTAMYLCATSREWRASYEQYFGPGTRLTVT.

This sequence joins TRBV7-9 and TRBJ1-3. The CDR3 consists of 13 residues. Looked up from germline, CDR1 is SEHNR and CDR2 is FQNEAQ (reference sequence). The CDR3 protein is CASSLRDGGTIYF. The entire variable domain, with the rest obtained from reference TRBV7-9 and TRBJ1-3, is as follows: DTGVSQNPRHKITKRGQNVTFRCDPISEHNRLYWYRQTLGQGPEFLTYFQNEAQLEKSRLLSDRFSAERPKGSFSTLEIQRTEQGDSAMYLCASSLRDGGTIYFGEGSWLTVV.

The V call is TRBV6-1, the J call TRBJ2-1. Germline lookup yields CDR1 MNHNS and CDR2 SASEGT. The CDR3 contains 15 residues. CDR3 region: CASIQNTLSYNEQFF.

The chain links TRBV11-2 to TRBJ2-5; no DNA is available, so the TRBD1 call from TCRdb remains unchecked. Germline V CDR1 and CDR2: SGHAT, FQNNGV. CDR3 length equals 14 residues. The CDR3 protein is CASSSFRGGETQYF.

The genes are TRBV14 and TRBJ2-7. This CDR3 has 13 amino acids. Per the germline V gene, CDR1 is SGHDN and CDR2 is FVKESK. The CDR3 loop reads CASSLVNSYEQYF.

The rearrangement uses TRBV2 and TRBJ2-7; TCRdb indicates TRBD1, and absent DNA this call remains unverified. This CDR3 spans 14 amino acids. In germline, CDR1 is SNHLY, CDR2 FYNNEI. The CDR3 sequence: CASWGGTGGYEQYF.

The genes are TRBV7-2 and TRBJ2-5; with no DNA, the TCRdb D assignment of TRBD1 cannot be verified. The CDR3 extends over 14 amino acids. Germline lookup yields CDR1 SGHTA and CDR2 FQGNSA. CDR3 protein: CASSLVTGDVTQYF.

This chain joins TRBV7-9 and TRBJ1-2; lacking DNA, the TRBD1 call made by TCRdb goes unchecked. Germline-derived CDR1 and CDR2 are SEHNR and FQNEAQ (reference sequence). This CDR3 region has 13 residues. The CDR3 is CASSLRTVYGYTF.

V is TRBV6-5 and J is TRBJ2-3. This CDR3 contains 13 residues. Germline V gene lookup returns CDR1 MNHEY and CDR2 SVGAGI. The CDR3 loop reads CASSYKLGDTQYF.

V is TRBV7-8 and J is TRBJ2-7. Germline assignment: CDR1 SGHVS and CDR2 FQNEAQ. The length of the CDR3 is 14 residues. CDR3: CASSLAFFSYEQYF.

The V gene is TRBV9, the J gene TRBJ2-1; TCRdb reports TRBD1, a call that lacks DNA to check it against. CDR3 length: 14 amino acids. Germline CDR1 SGDLS, CDR2 YYNGEE. CDR3 sequence: CASSVEGVSNEQFF. Complete variable domain (other parts from reference TRBV9 and TRBJ2-1): DSGVTQTPKHLITATGQRVTLRCSPRSGDLSVYWYQQSLDQGLQFLIQYYNGEERAKGNILERFSAQQFPDLHSELNLSSLELGDSALYFCASSVEGVSNEQFFGPGTRLTVL.

The V call is TRBV5-5, the J call TRBJ2-2; TCRdb proposes TRBD2, but this gene call is untestable without DNA. The CDR3 is 15 amino acids. CDR1 and CDR2 (germline): SGHKS, YYEKEE (reference sequence). Here the CDR3 reads CASSRGGIDTGELFF.

V is TRBV18 and J is TRBJ1-1. There are 16 residues in the CDR3. In germline, CDR1 is KGHSH, CDR2 LQKENI. This CDR3 reads CASSPPGGRMNTEAFF.

V usage is TRBV12-3 or TRBV12-4 and J usage is TRBJ2-3; TCRdb reports TRBD1, a call that lacks DNA to check it against. The CDR3 covers 13 residues. The CDR3 protein is CASIRRGPDTQYF.

V gene TRBV4-1 combines with J gene TRBJ2-5. Germline loops: CDR1 MGHRA, CDR2 YSYEKL. This CDR3 has 15 residues. The CDR3 here is CASSQDIREGETQYF.

V is TRBV20-1 and J is TRBJ2-3; TCRdb picks TRBD1, but there is no DNA to check that call. CDR1 and CDR2 from the germline V gene are DFQATT and SNEGSKA (reference sequence). There are 17 residues in the CDR3. CDR3 amino acids: CSARYWIEGFSPDTQYF.

The chain recombines TRBV20-1 with TRBJ1-1; TCRdb selects TRBD1, and the lack of DNA leaves this call unchecked. The CDR3 runs 12 residues. Germline CDR1 and CDR2: DFQATT and SNEGSKA (reference sequence). Here the CDR3 reads CSARTGDTEAFF.

V usage is TRBV5-1 and J usage is TRBJ1-5; absent DNA, TCRdb's TRBD1 call cannot be checked. Germline loops: CDR1 SGHRS, CDR2 YFSETQ. The CDR3 consists of 14 residues. The CDR3 loop is CASSQDSLNQPQHF.

The gene calls are TRBV27 and TRBJ1-5; TCRdb's D gene call, TRBD1, goes unchecked for lack of DNA. The CDR3 has 14 residues. CDR1 and CDR2 from the germline V gene are MNHEY and SMNVEV (reference sequence). CDR3 region: CASRPGQGGQPQHF.

The chain uses TRBV5-4 and TRBJ2-7; TCRdb returns TRBD2, unconfirmable since there is no DNA. The CDR3 is 15 residues long. Germline V gene data show CDR1 as SGHNT and CDR2 as YYREEE (reference sequence). CDR3 loop: CASSSKVPGFYEQYF. Combining the CDR3 with reference TRBV5-4 and TRBJ2-7 gives the whole variable domain ETGVTQSPTHLIKTRGQQVTLRCSSQSGHNTVSWYQQALGQGPQFIFQYYREEENGRGNFPPRFSGLQFPNYSSELNVNALELDDSALYLCASSSKVPGFYEQYFGPGTRLTVT.

V and J are TRBV30 and TRBJ2-6; TCRdb picks TRBD1, but there is no DNA to check that call. The CDR3 runs 14 residues. Germline V CDR1 and CDR2: GTSNPN, SVGIG (reference sequence). CDR3 sequence reads: CAWSAGAGANVLTF.

The CDR3 is CSVPQGRDTEAFF. V usage is TRBV29-1 and J usage is TRBJ1-1; TCRdb lists TRBD1, though no DNA is available to test this call. This CDR3 spans 13 amino acids. Germline CDR1 is SQVTM and CDR2 is ANQGSEA.

The CDR3 here is CASSLGREPQHF. The chain recombines TRBV7-9 with TRBJ1-5. CDR3 length: 12 amino acids. From germline, CDR1 is SEHNR and CDR2 FQNEAQ (reference sequence).

The chain carries TRBV27 and TRBJ1-6; as DNA is missing, the TRBD1 call by TCRdb cannot be tested. Germline assignment: CDR1 MNHEY and CDR2 SMNVEV (reference sequence). This CDR3 spans 15 amino acids. The CDR3 sequence is CASSLSGANRSPLHF.

This sequence joins TRBV30 and TRBJ1-1; TCRdb gives TRBD1 as the D gene, but with no DNA this cannot be confirmed. This CDR3 region has 16 residues. Germline V gene data show CDR1 as GTSNPN and CDR2 as SVGIG (reference sequence). The CDR3 loop reads CAWSVTRTGVNTEAFF.

The genes are TRBV6-1 and TRBJ2-7; the TRBD1 assignment by TCRdb is unverifiable without DNA. Germline CDR1 is MNHNS and CDR2 is SASEGT. The CDR3 has 14 residues. This CDR3 reads CASSPNRVSYEQYF.

The chain recombines TRBV12-3 or TRBV12-4 with TRBJ2-2; without DNA, the TCRdb call of TRBD1 cannot be checked. This CDR3 has 14 amino acids. The CDR3 protein is CAKTGTGGTGELFF.

The rearrangement joins TRBV4-1 to TRBJ1-2; without DNA, the TCRdb call of TRBD1 cannot be checked. Germline CDR1 and CDR2: MGHRA and YSYEKL. The CDR3 consists of 12 residues. The CDR3 sequence: CASSQQGKGYTF.

The chain carries TRBV5-4 and TRBJ1-1. CDR1 and CDR2 (germline): SGHNT, YYREEE (reference sequence). The CDR3 sequence is 14 residues long. This CDR3 is CASSFRGEADEAFF.

This sequence joins TRBV29-1 and TRBJ1-1. The CDR3 is 13 amino acids. The V gene's germline CDR1 is SQVTM and CDR2 ANQGSEA. CDR3 amino acids: CSVMDKPGTEAFF.

This chain joins TRBV11-2 and TRBJ1-1. The CDR3 consists of 13 residues. In germline, CDR1 is SGHAT, CDR2 FQNNGV. CDR3 region: CASSFVGLTEAFF.